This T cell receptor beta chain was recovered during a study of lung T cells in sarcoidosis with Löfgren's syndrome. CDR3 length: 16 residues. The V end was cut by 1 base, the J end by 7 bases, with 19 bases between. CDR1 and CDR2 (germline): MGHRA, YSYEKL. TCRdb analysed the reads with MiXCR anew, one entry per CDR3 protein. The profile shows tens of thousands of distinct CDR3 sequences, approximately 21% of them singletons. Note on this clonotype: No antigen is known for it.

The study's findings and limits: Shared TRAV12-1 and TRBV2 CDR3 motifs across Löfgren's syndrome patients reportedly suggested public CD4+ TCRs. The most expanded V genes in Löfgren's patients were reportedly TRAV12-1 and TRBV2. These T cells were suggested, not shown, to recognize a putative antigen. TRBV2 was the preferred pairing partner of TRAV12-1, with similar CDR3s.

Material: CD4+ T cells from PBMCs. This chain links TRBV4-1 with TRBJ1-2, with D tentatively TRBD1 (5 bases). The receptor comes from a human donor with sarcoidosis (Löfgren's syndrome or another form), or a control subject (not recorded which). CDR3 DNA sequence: TGCGCCAGCAGCCAAGTCGGGGAAAGGGGAGAAAGTGGCTACACCTTC. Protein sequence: CASSQVGERGESGYTF.